A single sample is the source of the 7 T cell receptor beta chains below, sequenced in a study of blood T cell repertoires in COVID-19. TCRdb's table, derived via immunoSEQ multiplex PCR, lists solely in-frame clones and lacks some. Altogether fewer than 140,000 clones are present, approximately 80% being singletons, with the ten largest covering 6.2%. Sequenced material: peripheral blood. The source of these receptors is an elderly man with COVID-19, enrolled during active disease.

The genes are TRBV6-5 and TRBJ1-5, with D tentatively TRBD1 (5 bases). CDR3 length: 13 amino acids. Germline CDR1 is MNHEY and CDR2 is SVGAGI. The V and J ends lost 8 bases and 4 bases respectively, with 12 bases between them. DNA of the CDR3: TGTGCCAGCGGGGAGGGGATTAATCAGCCCCAGCATTTT. Its protein is CASGEGINQPQHF.

The V and J genes are TRBV28 and TRBJ1-5, with 8 bases that match TRBD1. The J segment lost 3 bases and the V segment lost 4 bases, leaving 2 bases of the junction unmatched. The germline CDR1 and CDR2 sequences are MDHEN and SYDVKM. The CDR3 has 14 amino acids. CDR3 sequence: CASSWTGSNQPQHF. The CDR3, as DNA: TGTGCCAGCAGTTGGACAGGGTCCAATCAGCCCCAGCATTTT.

The chain recombines TRBV6-2 or TRBV6-3 with TRBJ2-1; D not certain. This CDR3 spans 14 amino acids. Germline CDR1 reads MNHEY; CDR2 reads SVGEGT. Trimming took off 2 bases at V and 0 bases at J, with 5 bases between the two ends. CDR3 nucleotide sequence: TGTGCCAGCAGTTACGCGAGCTCCTACAATGAGCAGTTCTTC. It translates to CASSYASSYNEQFF.

The rearrangement links TRBV3-1 (or the pseudogene TRBV3-2) to TRBJ1-1; no reliable D call. V dropped 6 bases and J dropped 5 bases, with 13 bases sitting between them. CDR3 length equals 13 residues. Germline CDR1 reads LGHDT; CDR2 reads YNNKEL (reference sequence). The CDR3 DNA reads as TGTGCCAGCAGTCCTCCGGGAGGAACTGAAGCTTTCTTT. Amino acid sequence: CASSPPGGTEAFF.

This chain connects TRBV12-3 or TRBV12-4 to TRBJ2-5, with D uncertain. V was cut by 2 bases and J by 6 bases, with 4 bases left in between. The CDR3 loop spans 11 amino acids. In nucleotides, the CDR3 is TGTGCCAGCAGTTTACTTCAGACCCAGTACTTC. Translating gives CASSLLQTQYF.

This CDR3 reads CASSDQGQGNTIYF. In DNA form, the CDR3 reads TGCGCCAGCAGCGACCAGGGTCAGGGAAACACCATATATTTT. The V gene is TRBV5-1, the J gene TRBJ1-3, with D tentatively TRBD1 (5 bases). The V end lost 4 bases, the J end lost 4 bases, and 12 bases lay between the germline ends. This CDR3 spans 14 amino acids. Germline loops: CDR1 SGHRS, CDR2 YFSETQ.

The chain is built from TRBV6-5 and TRBJ2-7; D is uncertain. Germline V CDR1 and CDR2: MNHEY, SVGAGI. The CDR3 totals 11 residues. Trimming left V 4 bases short and J 4 bases short, with 5 bases between. The CDR3 spells CASSSTYEQYF. DNA for the CDR3: TGTGCCAGCAGTTCGACTTACGAGCAGTACTTC.